This T cell receptor beta chain was retrieved from a study of T cells after yellow fever vaccination. Whole-study findings and limits: FACS-sorted repertoires could contain abundant clonotypes contaminating from the bulk population. Among primary-vaccination clones, most reappeared after the booster, at roughly 96% for CD4 and more than 85% for CD8.

The trim removed 0 bases at V and 3 bases at J, leaving 6 bases unmatched. Germline-derived CDR1 and CDR2 are LGHNA and YSLEER. CDR3 size: 17 residues. The TCR cDNA carried a universal primer site and UMIs from 5'RACE template switching. MiXCR, applied by TCRdb to the 5' RACE reads, yields one record per CDR3 protein. The repertoire includes fewer than 500,000 distinct CDR3 sequences, around 20% of them detected once, and roughly a sixth sits in the top ten. Note on this clonotype: Antigen unknown.

The clonotype was recovered from a man in his late teens or twenties who received the YFV17D yellow fever vaccine. This chain joins TRBV4-3 and TRBJ2-1; the match to TRBD2 covers 9 bases. This specimen consisted of PBMCs, obtained before the yellow fever booster vaccination. The CDR3 nucleotides are TGCGCCAGCAGCCAAGATGGGATAGCGGGGGTCTACAATGAGCAGTTCTTC. Translation gives CASSQDGIAGVYNEQFF.